One sample yielded the 2 T cell receptor beta chains listed below, sequenced in a study of regulatory T cells in long-lasting Graves disease. Assembly of TCR beta libraries relied on iRepertoire HTBI primers together with Arm-PCR of CDR3 regions. From the multiplex PCR reads, TCRdb called clonotypes with MiXCR, one entry per CDR3 protein. Among 350,000 to 450,000 distinct CDR3 sequences, around 16% were seen once, and the ten largest hold over 7.5%. Time point described: newly diagnosed GD, antithyroid drugs for less than 3 months. The authors made the TCR library using RNA they extracted from PBMCs. These same data were also listed under a study on T cells in Graves' hyperthyroidism and ophthalmopathy.

The sequencing here drew on peripheral blood mononuclear cells (PBMCs), taken at new diagnosis, from a patient treated with antithyroid drugs. The receptors here all came from a woman aged 40-49 years with Graves disease.

This clonotype has at least ten counts. V usage is TRBV7-8 and J usage is TRBJ2-5; perhaps TRBD2 as D (5 bases). V was clipped by 2 bases and J by 3 bases, with 10 bases between them. CDR3 length equals 14 residues. Per the germline V gene, CDR1 is SGHVS and CDR2 is FQNEAQ. The CDR3, as DNA: TGTGCCAGCAGCTTAAGGCCAGCGGAAGAGACCCAGTACTTC. This sequence encodes CASSLRPAEETQYF.

A remark on this clonotype: A far more abundant clone sits one base away, making this likely a read error. This chain connects TRBV12-3 or TRBV12-4 to TRBJ2-1; D unclear. The CDR3 totals 13 residues. V lost 2 bases and J lost 10, with 12 bases in between. The CDR3 bases are TGTGCCAGCAGTTTACCGCCAGGTTCGGAGCAGTTCTTC. Its translation is CASSLPPGSEQFF.